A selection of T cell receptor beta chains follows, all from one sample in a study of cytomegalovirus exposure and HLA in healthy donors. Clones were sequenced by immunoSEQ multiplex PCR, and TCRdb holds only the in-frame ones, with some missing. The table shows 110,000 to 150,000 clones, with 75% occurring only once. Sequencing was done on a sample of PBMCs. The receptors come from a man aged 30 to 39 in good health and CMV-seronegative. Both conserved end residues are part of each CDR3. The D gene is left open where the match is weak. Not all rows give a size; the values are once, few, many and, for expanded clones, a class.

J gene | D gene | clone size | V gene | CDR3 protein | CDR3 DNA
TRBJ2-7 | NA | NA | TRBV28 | CASSSGRDEQYF | TGTGCCAGCAGTAGCGGTCGGGACGAGCAGTACTTC
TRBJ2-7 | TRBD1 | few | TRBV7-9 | CASSPTGVPSYEQYF | TGTGCCAGCAGCCCGACAGGGGTCCCTTCCTACGAGCAGTACTTC
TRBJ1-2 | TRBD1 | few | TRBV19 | CATSRDSRVYGYTF | TGTGCCACATCCCGGGACAGCAGGGTCTATGGCTACACCTTC
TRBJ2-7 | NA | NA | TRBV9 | CASSVGRVSDEQYF | TGTGCCAGCAGCGTAGGCAGGGTTTCGGACGAGCAGTACTTC
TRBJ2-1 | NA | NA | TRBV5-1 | CASSLAAGRLKFF | TGCGCCAGCAGCTTGGCGGCAGGGCGTCTTAAGTTCTTC
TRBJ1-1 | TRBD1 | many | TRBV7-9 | CASSLGQGTTEAFF | TGTGCCAGCAGCCTTGGACAGGGGACCACTGAAGCTTTCTTT
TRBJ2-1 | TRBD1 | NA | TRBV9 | CASSRDRGDSYNEQFF | TGTGCCAGCAGCAGGGACAGGGGGGATTCCTACAATGAGCAGTTCTTC
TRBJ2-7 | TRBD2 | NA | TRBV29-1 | CSVEASGRMGSSYEQYF | TGCAGCGTTGAGGCTAGCGGGAGGATGGGAAGCTCCTACGAGCAGTACTTC
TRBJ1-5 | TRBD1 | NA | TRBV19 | CASSNNRGPYQPQHF | TGTGCCAGTAGTAACAACAGGGGGCCCTATCAGCCCCAGCATTTT
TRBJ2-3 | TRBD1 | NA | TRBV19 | CASKSDRAYTQYF | TGTGCCAGTAAGTCGGACAGGGCATATACGCAGTATTTT
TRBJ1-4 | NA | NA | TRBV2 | CASRVDSFNEKLFF | TGTGCCAGCAGGGTGGACAGCTTTAATGAAAAACTGTTTTTT
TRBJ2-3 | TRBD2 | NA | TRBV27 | CASSYTSGGNTDTQYF | TGTGCCAGCAGTTACACTAGCGGGGGGAATACAGATACGCAGTATTTT
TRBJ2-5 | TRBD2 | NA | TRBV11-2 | CASSFLGTSAEETQYF | TGTGCCAGCAGCTTCCTTGGGACTAGCGCCGAAGAGACCCAGTACTTC
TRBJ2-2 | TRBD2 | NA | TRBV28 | CASRRGGPNTGELFF | TGTGCCAGCAGACGGGGGGGGCCGAACACCGGGGAGCTGTTTTTT
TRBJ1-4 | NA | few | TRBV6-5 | CASRDSLTNEKLFF | TGTGCCAGCAGGGACAGCCTTACTAATGAAAAACTGTTTTTT
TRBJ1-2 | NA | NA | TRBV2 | CASSKDRNYGYTF | TGTGCCAGCAGTAAAGACAGGAACTATGGCTACACCTTC